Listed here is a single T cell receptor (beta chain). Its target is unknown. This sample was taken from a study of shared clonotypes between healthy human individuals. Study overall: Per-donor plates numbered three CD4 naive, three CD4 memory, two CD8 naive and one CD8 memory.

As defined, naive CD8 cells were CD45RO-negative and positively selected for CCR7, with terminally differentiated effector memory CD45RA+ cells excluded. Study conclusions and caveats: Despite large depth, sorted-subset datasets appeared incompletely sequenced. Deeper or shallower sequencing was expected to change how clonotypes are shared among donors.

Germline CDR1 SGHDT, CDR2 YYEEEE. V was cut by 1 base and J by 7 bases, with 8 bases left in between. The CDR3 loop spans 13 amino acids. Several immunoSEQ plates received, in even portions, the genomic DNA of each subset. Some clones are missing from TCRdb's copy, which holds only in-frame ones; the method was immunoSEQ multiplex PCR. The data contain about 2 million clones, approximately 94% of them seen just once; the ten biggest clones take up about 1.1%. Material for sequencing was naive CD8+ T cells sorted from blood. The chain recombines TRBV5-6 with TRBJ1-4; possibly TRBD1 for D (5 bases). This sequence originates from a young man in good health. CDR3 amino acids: CASSLMQGEKLFF. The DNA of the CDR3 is TGTGCCAGCAGCTTGATGCAGGGTGAAAAACTGTTTTTT.